The next 5 T cell receptor beta chains were all read from a single sample in a study of blood T cell repertoires in COVID-19. Using immunoSEQ multiplex PCR, the repertoire was profiled, and TCRdb retains in-frame clones only, with some absent. The table lists about 72,000 clones, just over 85% of them singletons. Sequencing was performed on peripheral blood. The receptors shown here come from a man in his 70s with active or convalescent COVID-19.

The DNA of the CDR3 is TGTGCCAGCAGCCTAGGACAGGGGGGCACAGATACGCAGTATTTT. Amino acid sequence: CASSLGQGGTDTQYF. This chain joins TRBV11-2 and TRBJ2-3; 10 bases are shared with TRBD1. V trimming: 5 bases; J trimming: 1 base; junction bases outside the gene matches: 3. This CDR3 has 15 residues. CDR1 SGHAT and CDR2 FQNNGV come from the germline V gene.

The rearrangement uses TRBV16 and TRBJ2-7; 9 bases align to TRBD1. The CDR3 runs to 15 residues. Germline-derived CDR1 and CDR2 are KGHSY and FQNENV. V lost 0 bases to trimming and J lost 3 bases; unmatched junction nucleotides: 3. The CDR3: CASSQSGTGYYEQYF. CDR3 bases: TGTGCCAGCAGCCAATCGGGGACAGGGTACTACGAGCAGTACTTC.

The V and J genes are TRBV28 and TRBJ1-5, with 8 bases lining up with TRBD1. Germline CDR1 is MDHEN and CDR2 is SYDVKM. Losses at the gene ends were 7 bases for V and 4 bases for J; bases not matched to a gene: 9. This CDR3 is built from 15 residues. CDR3 sequence (DNA): TGTGCCAGCATTCCCGACAGGGGAAGAAATCAGCCCCAGCATTTT. Its translation: CASIPDRGRNQPQHF.

This clone was observed once. V and J are TRBV19 and TRBJ1-1; 8 nucleotides match TRBD1. After removal of 6 bases from V and 7 bases from J, the junction contained 10 bases not matched to a gene. CDR1 is LNHDA, CDR2 SQIVND, per germline (reference sequence). This CDR3 has 14 residues. The CDR3 here is CASSDYVQGGEAFF. The DNA of the CDR3 is TGTGCCAGTAGCGACTACGTACAGGGGGGTGAAGCTTTCTTT.

The rearrangement uses TRBV6-4 and TRBJ2-4; TRBD1 matches at 8 bases. The CDR3 runs 18 residues. Losses at the gene ends were 2 bases for V and 0 bases for J; bases not matched to a gene: 9. Germline V CDR1 and CDR2: MRHNA, SNTAGT. The CDR3 spells CASSDGDRPFLAKNIQYF. Here the CDR3 DNA reads TGTGCCAGCAGTGACGGGGACAGGCCTTTCTTAGCCAAAAACATTCAGTACTTC.